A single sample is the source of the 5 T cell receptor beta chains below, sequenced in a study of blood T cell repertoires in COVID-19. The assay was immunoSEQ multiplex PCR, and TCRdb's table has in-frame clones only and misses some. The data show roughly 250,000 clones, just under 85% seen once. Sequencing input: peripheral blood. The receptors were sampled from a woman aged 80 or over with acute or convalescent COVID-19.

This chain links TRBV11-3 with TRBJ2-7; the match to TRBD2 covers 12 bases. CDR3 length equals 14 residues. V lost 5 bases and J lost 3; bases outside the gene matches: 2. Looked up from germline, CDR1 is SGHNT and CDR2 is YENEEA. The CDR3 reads CASSATSGSYEQYF. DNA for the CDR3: TGTGCCAGCAGCGCGACTAGCGGGAGCTACGAGCAGTACTTC.

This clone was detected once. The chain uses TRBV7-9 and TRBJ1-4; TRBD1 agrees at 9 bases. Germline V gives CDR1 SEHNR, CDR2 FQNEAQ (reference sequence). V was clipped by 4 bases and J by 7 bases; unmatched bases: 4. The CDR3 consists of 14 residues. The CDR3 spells CASSWTGESEKLFF. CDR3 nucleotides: TGTGCCAGCAGCTGGACAGGGGAGTCTGAAAAACTGTTTTTT.

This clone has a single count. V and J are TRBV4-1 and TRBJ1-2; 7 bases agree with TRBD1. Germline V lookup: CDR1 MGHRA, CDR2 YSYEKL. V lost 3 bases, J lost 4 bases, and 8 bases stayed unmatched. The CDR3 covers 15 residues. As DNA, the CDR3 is TGCGCCAGCAGCCAGGATACAGGGGTCCCCTATGGCTACACCTTC. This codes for CASSQDTGVPYGYTF.

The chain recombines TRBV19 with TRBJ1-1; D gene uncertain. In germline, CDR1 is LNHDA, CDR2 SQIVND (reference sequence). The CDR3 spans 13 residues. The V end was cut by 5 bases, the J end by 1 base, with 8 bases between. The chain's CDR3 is CASSPTRNTEAFF. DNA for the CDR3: TGTGCCAGTAGTCCGACAAGGAACACTGAAGCTTTCTTT. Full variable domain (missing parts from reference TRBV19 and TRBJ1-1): DGGITQSPKYLFRKEGQNVTLSCEQNLNHDAMYWYRQDPGQGLRLIYYSQIVNDFQKGDIAEGYSVSREKKESFPLTVTSAQKNPTAFYLCASSPTRNTEAFFGQGTRLTVV.

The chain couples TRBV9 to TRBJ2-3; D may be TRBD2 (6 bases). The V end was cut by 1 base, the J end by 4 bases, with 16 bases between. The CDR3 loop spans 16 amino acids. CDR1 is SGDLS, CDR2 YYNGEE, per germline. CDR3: CASSVQSRLGSDTQYF. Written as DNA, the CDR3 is TGTGCCAGCAGCGTACAGAGCAGACTAGGGTCAGATACGCAGTATTTT. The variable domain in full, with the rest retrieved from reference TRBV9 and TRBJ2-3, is DSGVTQTPKHLITATGQRVTLRCSPRSGDLSVYWYQQSLDQGLQFLIQYYNGEERAKGNILERFSAQQFPDLHSELNLSSLELGDSALYFCASSVQSRLGSDTQYFGPGTRLTVL.